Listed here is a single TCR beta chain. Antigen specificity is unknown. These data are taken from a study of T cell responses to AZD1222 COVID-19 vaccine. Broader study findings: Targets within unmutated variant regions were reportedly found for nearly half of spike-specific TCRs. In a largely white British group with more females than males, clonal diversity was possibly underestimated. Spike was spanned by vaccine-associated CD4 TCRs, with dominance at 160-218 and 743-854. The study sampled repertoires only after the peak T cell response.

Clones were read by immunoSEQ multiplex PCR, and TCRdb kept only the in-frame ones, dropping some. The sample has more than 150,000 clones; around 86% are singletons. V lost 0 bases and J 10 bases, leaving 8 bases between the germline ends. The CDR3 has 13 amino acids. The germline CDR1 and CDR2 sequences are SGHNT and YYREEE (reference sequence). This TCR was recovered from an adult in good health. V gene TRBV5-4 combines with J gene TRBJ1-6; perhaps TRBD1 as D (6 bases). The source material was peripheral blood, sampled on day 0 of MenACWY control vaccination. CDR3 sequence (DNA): TGTGCCAGCAGCTTGGACACAGGGTCACCCCTCCACTTT. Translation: CASSLDTGSPLHF.